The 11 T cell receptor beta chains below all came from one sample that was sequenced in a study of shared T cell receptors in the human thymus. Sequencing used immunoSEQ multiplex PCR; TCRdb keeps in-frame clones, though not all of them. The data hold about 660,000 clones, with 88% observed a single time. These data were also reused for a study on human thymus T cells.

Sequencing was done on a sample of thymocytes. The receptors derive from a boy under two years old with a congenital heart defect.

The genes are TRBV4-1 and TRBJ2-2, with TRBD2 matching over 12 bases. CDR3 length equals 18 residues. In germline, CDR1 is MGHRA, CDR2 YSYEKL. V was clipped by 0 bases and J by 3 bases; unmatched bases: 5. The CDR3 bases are TGCGCCAGCAGCCAAGAAGCTAGCGGGAGGGCCCACACCGGGGAGCTGTTTTTT. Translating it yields CASSQEASGRAHTGELFF.

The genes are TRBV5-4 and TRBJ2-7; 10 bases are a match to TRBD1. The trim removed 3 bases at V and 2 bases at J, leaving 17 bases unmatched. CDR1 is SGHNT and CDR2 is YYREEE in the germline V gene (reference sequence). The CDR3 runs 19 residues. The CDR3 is CASSWTGTGATVPPYEQYF. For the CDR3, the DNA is TGTGCCAGCAGCTGGACCGGGACAGGGGCCACTGTCCCTCCCTACGAGCAGTACTTC.

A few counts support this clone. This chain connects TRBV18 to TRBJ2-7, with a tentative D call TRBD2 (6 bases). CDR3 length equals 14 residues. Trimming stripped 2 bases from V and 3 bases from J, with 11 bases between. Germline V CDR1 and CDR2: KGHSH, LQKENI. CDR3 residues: CASSPGAGNYEQYF. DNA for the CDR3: TGTGCCAGCTCACCAGGAGCGGGTAACTACGAGCAGTACTTC.

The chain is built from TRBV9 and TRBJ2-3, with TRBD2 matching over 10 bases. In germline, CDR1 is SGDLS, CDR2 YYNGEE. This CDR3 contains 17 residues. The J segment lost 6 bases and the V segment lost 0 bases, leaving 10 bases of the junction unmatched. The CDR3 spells CASSVESGRALGDTQYF. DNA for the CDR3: TGTGCCAGCAGCGTAGAGAGCGGGAGGGCCCTCGGGGATACGCAGTATTTT.

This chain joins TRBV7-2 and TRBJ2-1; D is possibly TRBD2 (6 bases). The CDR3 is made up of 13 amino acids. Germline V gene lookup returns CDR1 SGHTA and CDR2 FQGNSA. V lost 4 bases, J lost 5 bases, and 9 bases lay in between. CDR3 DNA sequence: TGTGCCAGCAGCTCGGGACTGAACAATGAGCAGTTCTTC. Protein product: CASSSGLNNEQFF.

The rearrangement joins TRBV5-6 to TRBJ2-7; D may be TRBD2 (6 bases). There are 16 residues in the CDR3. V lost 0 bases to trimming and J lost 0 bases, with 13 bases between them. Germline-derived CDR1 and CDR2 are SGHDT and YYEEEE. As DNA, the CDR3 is TGTGCCAGCAGCTTGGTCGGAGGGCGTCTCTCCTACGAGCAGTACTTC. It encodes CASSLVGGRLSYEQYF.

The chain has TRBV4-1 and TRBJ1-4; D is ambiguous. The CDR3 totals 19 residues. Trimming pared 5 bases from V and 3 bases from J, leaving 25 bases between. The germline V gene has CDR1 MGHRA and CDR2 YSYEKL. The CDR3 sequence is CASSRAPAAGLTANEKLFF. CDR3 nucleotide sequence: TGCGCCAGCAGCAGAGCCCCGGCCGCAGGTTTAACGGCTAATGAAAAACTGTTTTTT.

The CDR3: CASSYSRDSLLNEQFF. CDR3 sequence (DNA): TGTGCCAGCAGTTACTCGAGGGACAGCTTACTCAATGAGCAGTTCTTC. The chain is built from TRBV6-6 and TRBJ2-1; 7 bases fit TRBD1. The trim removed 0 bases at V and 6 bases at J, leaving 8 bases unmatched. The CDR3 consists of 16 residues. The germline V gene encodes CDR1 MNHNY and CDR2 SVGAGI (reference sequence).

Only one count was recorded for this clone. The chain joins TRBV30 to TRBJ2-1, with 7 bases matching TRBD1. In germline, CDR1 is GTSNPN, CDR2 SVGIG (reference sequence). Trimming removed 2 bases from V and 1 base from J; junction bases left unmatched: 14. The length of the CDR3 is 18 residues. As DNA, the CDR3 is TGTGCCTGGAGTAAACCGGGACAGAGCTTTTGGTCCTACAATGAGCAGTTCTTC. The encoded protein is CAWSKPGQSFWSYNEQFF.

The CDR3 DNA reads as TGTGCCAGCAGCCCAGAGGAGGGGCGCCTGGCTGAAGCTTTCTTT. It codes for CASSPEEGRLAEAFF. The chain links TRBV9 to TRBJ1-1, with D maybe TRBD1 (5 bases). The V gene's germline CDR1 is SGDLS and CDR2 YYNGEE. The CDR3 totals 15 residues. Trimming pared 4 bases from V and 6 bases from J, leaving 19 bases between.

The CDR3, as DNA: TGTGCCAGCAGTGACCTCGGGTATGGCTACACCTTC. This gives the protein CASSDLGYGYTF. The genes are TRBV27 and TRBJ1-2; D gene uncertain. Germline CDR1 MNHEY, CDR2 SMNVEV (reference sequence). V lost 5 bases to trimming and J lost 5 bases, with 9 bases between them. CDR3 length: 12 residues.